The sequence of this T cell receptor beta chain was determined in a study of shared clonotypes between healthy human individuals. When samples were unsorted, tens of millions of PBMCs were used for genomic DNA. Method: immunoSEQ multiplex PCR; TCRdb's copy keeps in-frame clones and lacks some. The data hold 550,000 to 600,000 clones, with around 80% observed a single time. Losses at the gene ends were 3 bases for V and 7 bases for J; bases not matched to a gene: 14. The CDR3 covers 16 residues. Germline V gene data show CDR1 as KGHSH and CDR2 as LQKENI. In its sample, this clone was seen a few times. This TCR came from a middle-aged woman in good health. Some clones in this sample may be carry-over from other donors' samples. Sequenced input: PBMCs. J is TRBJ2-5 and V is TRBV18, with 7 bases that match TRBD2. CDR3 nucleotides: TGTGCCAGCTCACCGGGACTACTCAGCGTCAACGGGACCCAGTACTTC. Encoded protein: CASSPGLLSVNGTQYF.